Listed below are T cell receptor beta chains from one sample, sequenced in a study of CD8 T cells in ankylosing spondylitis. TCRdb re-analysed the 5' RACE reads in MiXCR, keeping a single row per CDR3 protein. The table shows 300,000 to 350,000 distinct CDR3 sequences, with around 21% occurring only once. Sequencing was carried out using blood, either unsorted or a sorted T cell fraction (not recorded which). The receptors come from a female donor with ankylosing spondylitis or in good health (not recorded which). The CDR3 runs from the conserved cysteine through the conserved F or W. Each record gives: clone size, D gene, V gene, J gene, CDR3 protein, CDR3 DNA. A D gene is named only where the DNA matches it firmly. Part of the rows lack a size; the others show once, few, many or a class for expanded clones.

abundance: NA
d_gene: NA
v_gene: TRBV7-6
j_gene: TRBJ1-4
CDR3aa: CASSPDLGEKLFF
CDR3nt: TGTGCCAGCAGCCCCGATTTAGGTGAAAAACTGTTTTTT

abundance: NA
d_gene: NA
v_gene: TRBV7-8
j_gene: TRBJ2-2
CDR3aa: CASSEGVVAGELFF
CDR3nt: TGTGCCAGCAGCGAAGGGGTCGTAGCCGGGGAGCTGTTTTTT

abundance: NA
d_gene: NA
v_gene: TRBV15
j_gene: TRBJ1-5
CDR3aa: CATSRDHGEPQHF
CDR3nt: TGTGCCACCAGCAGAGATCATGGTGAGCCCCAGCATTTT

abundance: NA
d_gene: TRBD2
v_gene: TRBV5-1
j_gene: TRBJ2-2
CDR3aa: CASSPGLAGSNTGELFF
CDR3nt: TGCGCCAGCAGCCCAGGACTAGCGGGATCGAACACCGGGGAGCTGTTTTTT

abundance: few
d_gene: NA
v_gene: TRBV24-1
j_gene: TRBJ2-3
CDR3aa: CATSDGVGTISDTDTQYF
CDR3nt: TGTGCCACCAGTGATGGGGTGGGTACCATCTCGGACACAGATACGCAGTATTTT

abundance: NA
d_gene: NA
v_gene: TRBV20-1
j_gene: TRBJ2-1
CDR3aa: CSATTGYNEQFF
CDR3nt: TGCAGTGCAACCACAGGGTACAATGAGCAGTTCTTC

abundance: NA
d_gene: NA
v_gene: TRBV20-1
j_gene: TRBJ2-5
CDR3aa: CSAGTSLQETQYF
CDR3nt: TGCAGTGCTGGGACGTCTCTCCAAGAGACCCAGTACTTC

abundance: NA
d_gene: TRBD1
v_gene: TRBV5-1
j_gene: TRBJ1-1
CDR3aa: CASSLWGGTENTEAFF
CDR3nt: TGCGCCAGCAGCCTGTGGGGGGGGACAGAGAACACTGAAGCTTTCTTT

abundance: many
d_gene: NA
v_gene: TRBV6-5
j_gene: TRBJ1-2
CDR3aa: CASSYWGRELGGCTF
CDR3nt: TGTGCCAGCAGTTACTGGGGGCGGGAACTCGGGGGATGCACCTTC

abundance: few
d_gene: TRBD1
v_gene: TRBV28
j_gene: TRBJ1-2
CDR3aa: CASSLRGQGVGAYGYTF
CDR3nt: TGTGCCAGCAGTTTACGGGGACAGGGGGTAGGTGCCTATGGCTACACCTTC